The clone carrying this T cell receptor (beta chain) occurred once. In the original processing: Nucleated cell counts were estimated from reference gene primer amplification. Profiling relied on immunoSEQ multiplex PCR, and the TCRdb table lists in-frame clones only, not all of them. Clone size and V and J calls were adopted from that table, with D and trimming inferred from the DNA. The data contain about 44,000 clones, over 70% of them singletons. CDR3 length: 20 residues. The data are from a study of blood T cell repertoires in COVID-19. Turning to the study itself: Samples taken during acute and convalescent COVID-19 were collected in the United States, Italy and Spain. The cDNA or gDNA used as material had been derived from T cells, B-cell-depleted T cells, or PBMCs.

The chain carries TRBV7-5 and TRBJ2-2; the table calls TRBD2, which could not be checked here. TRBV7-5 is a pseudogene. The sample consisted of peripheral blood. This clonotype was sampled from a human donor in a cohort sampled during active COVID-19. The CDR3 reads CVRSLLAGEGKIANTGELFF. Written as DNA, the CDR3 is TGTGTCAGAAGCTTACTCGCGGGAGAGGGTAAGATCGCGAACACCGGGGAGCTGTTTTTT.